One sample yielded the 26 T cell receptor beta chains listed below, sequenced in a study of T-cell reconstitution after alpha-beta-depleted transplantation in children. Molecular barcoding with unique molecular identifiers was used for the TCRbeta library. Using its own MiXCR run on the PCR reads, TCRdb lists one record per CDR3 protein. The table has about 210,000 distinct CDR3 sequences, roughly 18% seen once. The sample here was PBMCs, mostly from graft donor cells, taken 360 days after TCRalphabeta/CD19-depleted stem cell transplant. The receptor set was obtained from a male patient aged 2 to 10 who had a stem cell transplant for acute lymphoblastic leukemia, so the T cells may come from the graft donor.

This clonotype was seen a handful of times. The chain is built from TRBV4-2 and TRBJ2-1; TRBD1 aligns across 7 bases. V lost 2 bases and J lost 6; bases outside the gene matches: 13. Per germline, CDR1 LGHNA and CDR2 YNFKEQ. This CDR3 has 17 residues. This CDR3 reads CASSQHQARQGPNEQFF. The CDR3 DNA sequence: TGTGCCAGCAGCCAACATCAGGCGAGACAGGGACCCAATGAGCAGTTCTTC.

The count of this clonotype is one. The chain combines TRBV7-6 with TRBJ2-5; 12 bases line up with TRBD2. The junction had 8 bases not matched to a gene; V was cut back by 5 bases and J by 1 base. Germline-derived CDR1 and CDR2 are SGHVS and FNYEAQ. The CDR3 runs to 17 residues. Here the CDR3 DNA reads TGTGCCAGCAGCCCGAGGTCACTAGCGGGAGGCCAAGAGACCCAGTACTTC. It yields the protein CASSPRSLAGGQETQYF.

The chain has TRBV5-5 and TRBJ2-3; 7 nucleotides line up with TRBD2. This CDR3 contains 15 residues. The J segment lost 1 base and the V segment lost 0 bases, leaving 2 bases of the junction unmatched. Germline-derived CDR1 and CDR2 are SGHKS and YYEKEE (reference sequence). The DNA of the CDR3 is TGTGCCAGCAGCTTGGTGCTAGCGGGCACAGATACGCAGTATTTT. Its protein product is CASSLVLAGTDTQYF.

This rearrangement joins TRBV19 to TRBJ1-2; 7 bases are shared with TRBD1. Germline lookup yields CDR1 LNHDA and CDR2 SQIVND (reference sequence). J lost 6 bases, V lost 5 bases, and 9 bases had no gene match. The CDR3 runs to 14 residues. The CDR3 is CASSFGTALDGYTF. The DNA for the CDR3 is TGTGCCAGTAGTTTCGGGACAGCCCTGGATGGCTACACCTTC.

The sample holds a few counts of this clonotype. The V gene is TRBV12-3 or TRBV12-4, the J gene TRBJ1-6; a possible D gene is TRBD1 (6 bases). The ends were cut back, 6 bases at V and 12 bases at J, with 15 bases in the middle. The CDR3 is 13 amino acids. The CDR3 nucleotides are TGTGCCAGCAGACAGGGTTCGGGCAGACCCCTCCACTTT. Translating gives CASRQGSGRPLHF.

V gene TRBV7-2 combines with J gene TRBJ1-6; 7 bases agree with TRBD1. Germline lookup yields CDR1 SGHTA and CDR2 FQGNSA. V trimming: 2 bases; J trimming: 6 bases; junction bases outside the gene matches: 4. The CDR3 runs to 15 residues. This CDR3 reads CASSLRGTANSPLHF. The CDR3 DNA reads TGTGCCAGCAGCTTACGGGGGACAGCTAATTCACCCCTCCACTTT. The full variable domain, in which reference TRBV7-2 and TRBJ1-6 provide the parts outside the CDR3, is GAGVSQSPSNKVTEKGKDVELRCDPISGHTALYWYRQSLGQGLEFLIYFQGNSAPDKSGLPSDRFSAERTGGSVSTLTIQRTQQEDSAVYLCASSLRGTANSPLHFGNGTRLTVT.

This clonotype was observed at least ten times. The chain uses TRBV6-5 and TRBJ2-1, with D possibly being TRBD2 (6 bases). V lost 4 bases to trimming and J lost 5 bases, with 15 bases between them. Per the germline V gene, CDR1 is MNHEY and CDR2 is SVGAGI. The CDR3 spans 15 residues. The CDR3 DNA reads TGTGCCAGCAGTTCGAGGCGCGGGAAGAACAATGAGCAGTTCTTC. Translating gives CASSSRRGKNNEQFF.

The table lists this clonotype with a few counts. This chain uses TRBV7-8 with TRBJ2-7, with D perhaps TRBD1 (5 bases). This CDR3 spans 15 amino acids. Trimming took 1 base from V and 3 from J, leaving 13 bases between them. From germline, CDR1 is SGHVS and CDR2 FQNEAQ. CDR3 protein: CASSLVGRQNYEQYF. CDR3 nucleotides: TGTGCCAGCAGCTTAGTTGGTCGACAGAACTACGAGCAGTACTTC.

The chain carries TRBV7-6 and TRBJ2-7; 8 bases are a match to TRBD2. The J segment lost 0 bases and the V segment lost 4 bases, leaving 11 bases of the junction unmatched. The CDR3 extends over 17 amino acids. Germline V gene sequence: CDR1 SGHVS, CDR2 FNYEAQ. The CDR3: CASSWSLSLAGSYEQYF. CDR3 DNA sequence: TGTGCCAGCAGCTGGTCCCTATCGCTAGCGGGCTCCTACGAGCAGTACTTC.

This clonotype was counted only a few times. The genes are TRBV12-3 or TRBV12-4 and TRBJ2-1, with TRBD1 matching over 9 bases. With V trimmed by 5 bases and J by 4 bases, 6 bases remained unmatched. The CDR3 is 15 amino acids. CDR3 DNA sequence: TGTGCCAGCAGTCTCCGGGACAGGGAATACAATGAGCAGTTCTTC. It encodes CASSLRDREYNEQFF.

The V call is TRBV12-3 or TRBV12-4, the J call TRBJ2-5; 7 nucleotides agree with TRBD1. The J segment lost 2 bases and the V segment lost 0 bases, leaving 0 bases of the junction unmatched. CDR3 length: 14 residues. In nucleotides, the CDR3 is TGTGCCAGCAGTTTAGCGGACAGGCAAGAGACCCAGTACTTC. Translating gives CASSLADRQETQYF.

The chain links TRBV30 to TRBJ1-1; D is unresolved. This CDR3 has 12 residues. V dropped 5 bases and J dropped 10 bases, with 17 bases sitting between them. Germline CDR1 reads GTSNPN; CDR2 reads SVGIG (reference sequence). The chain's CDR3 is CAWDQMGLGAFF. The CDR3 nucleotides read TGTGCCTGGGACCAAATGGGCCTGGGAGCTTTCTTT.

The V call is TRBV28, the J call TRBJ1-5; possible D gene TRBD1, 6 bases. From germline, CDR1 is MDHEN and CDR2 SYDVKM. Trimming shortened V by 2 bases and J by 7 bases, and 9 bases separated the two germline ends. The CDR3 has 13 amino acids. DNA of the CDR3: TGTGCCAGCAGTTTAGGGGGCAGCCAGCCCCAGCATTTT. Translating gives CASSLGGSQPQHF.

The chain joins TRBV9 to TRBJ2-1, with a tentative D call TRBD1 (5 bases). Looked up from germline, CDR1 is SGDLS and CDR2 is YYNGEE. The CDR3 has 17 residues. V was trimmed by 0 bases and J by 2 bases, leaving 15 bases between them. The CDR3 DNA reads as TGTGCCAGCAGCGTAGCTACGACAGCTCGAACCTACAATGAGCAGTTCTTC. This translates into CASSVATTARTYNEQFF.

The V gene is TRBV15, the J gene TRBJ2-3; TRBD2 aligns across 8 bases. J lost 1 base, V lost 0 bases, and 6 bases had no gene match. The CDR3 is 17 amino acids. The germline V gene has CDR1 LNHNV and CDR2 YYDKDF (reference sequence). CDR3 DNA: TGTGCCACCAGCAGAGATGTGGCGGGGGGCCGCACAGATACGCAGTATTTT. Encoded protein: CATSRDVAGGRTDTQYF.

There are a few counts of this clonotype. This chain connects TRBV7-2 to TRBJ2-7, with 7 positions matching TRBD1. This CDR3 is 16 amino acids long. Germline V CDR1 and CDR2: SGHTA, FQGNSA. V shed 5 bases, J shed 2 bases, and the junction held 12 bases outside the gene matches. The CDR3 nucleotides are TGTGCCAGCAGCCTTAGATCGGGACAGAAAACCTACGAGCAGTACTTC. Translation: CASSLRSGQKTYEQYF.

The chain uses TRBV29-1 and TRBJ2-2; D might be TRBD1 (5 bases). The CDR3 totals 14 residues. Germline V lookup: CDR1 SQVTM, CDR2 ANQGSEA. Trimming took 5 bases from V and 3 from J, leaving 13 bases between them. The CDR3 bases are TGCAGCGTTTCGACAGTTGGGGACACCGGGGAGCTGTTTTTT. Protein: CSVSTVGDTGELFF.

The chain links TRBV19 to TRBJ1-1; D not resolved. The V gene's germline CDR1 is LNHDA and CDR2 SQIVND (reference sequence). The CDR3 is made up of 11 amino acids. Trimming left V 7 bases short and J 10 bases short, with 13 bases between. The CDR3 DNA is TGTGCCAGTACGAGGAGTTCGGCAGCTTTCTTT. Its translation is CASTRSSAAFF.

This clonotype was counted between two and nine times. The chain couples TRBV6-2 or TRBV6-3 to TRBJ2-7; the D is unclear. This CDR3 region has 14 residues. Germline assignment: CDR1 MNHEY and CDR2 SVGEGT. The V end lost 7 bases, the J end lost 2 bases, and 15 bases lay between the germline ends. The CDR3 nucleotides are TGTGCCAGCATCGACGATTCAGTAACCTACGAGCAGTACTTC. It specifies CASIDDSVTYEQYF.

The chain uses TRBV30 and TRBJ1-1; D gene uncertain. The length of the CDR3 is 10 residues. Per germline, CDR1 GTSNPN and CDR2 SVGIG (reference sequence). CDR3 DNA sequence: TGTGCACAAAGACCATCTCCGGCTTTCTTT. Translation gives CAQRPSPAFF.

DNA of the CDR3: TGTGCCAGCTCAGCAGATTACGAGCAGTACTTC. It specifies CASSADYEQYF. This chain joins TRBV18 and TRBJ2-7; D is uncertain. CDR1 and CDR2 (germline): KGHSH, LQKENI. This CDR3 contains 11 residues. The germline V and J ends were trimmed by 5 bases and 4 bases, with 6 bases remaining between them.

V gene TRBV3-1 combines with J gene TRBJ2-3; no definite D call. The germline gives CDR1 LGHDT, CDR2 YNNKEL (reference sequence). The CDR3 covers 16 residues. V lost 0 bases, J lost 5 bases, and 15 bases lay in between. The CDR3 DNA reads as TGTGCCAGCAGCCAAGATATAGGGAATACAAAAGATACGCAGTATTTT. Protein sequence: CASSQDIGNTKDTQYF.

The gene calls are TRBV30 and TRBJ2-1; D might be TRBD1 or TRBD2, each matching 7 bases. This CDR3 has 14 residues. Trimming pared 5 bases from V and 0 bases from J, leaving 11 bases between. Germline V gives CDR1 GTSNPN, CDR2 SVGIG (reference sequence). The CDR3 nucleotides read TGTGCCTGGGGGGGGGACAGCTCCTACAATGAGCAGTTCTTC. It yields the protein CAWGGDSSYNEQFF.

This clonotype appeared many times. This CDR3 reads CASSFLSGQGEQFF. Written as DNA, the CDR3 is TGTGCCAGCAGCTTTTTGTCGGGGCAAGGTGAGCAGTTCTTC. The chain recombines TRBV5-4 with TRBJ2-1, with D tentatively TRBD1 or TRBD2 (5 bases each). This CDR3 spans 14 amino acids. The germline CDR1 and CDR2 sequences are SGHNT and YYREEE (reference sequence). Trimming left V 2 bases short and J 9 bases short, with 15 bases between.

This clonotype occurred a few times. This rearrangement joins TRBV6-5 to TRBJ2-7; the D call may be TRBD1 or TRBD2 (5 bases each). From germline, CDR1 is MNHEY and CDR2 SVGAGI. The ends were cut back, 0 bases at V and 6 bases at J, with 9 bases in the middle. The CDR3 sequence is 13 residues long. This CDR3 reads CASSYSRGVEQYF. In DNA form, the CDR3 reads TGTGCCAGCAGTTACTCGAGAGGGGTCGAGCAGTACTTC.

This clonotype was observed a few times. V usage is TRBV11-2 and J usage is TRBJ2-1, with 10 bases that match TRBD2. Per germline, CDR1 SGHAT and CDR2 FQNNGV. This CDR3 is 18 amino acids long. V was pared by 1 base and J by 3 bases, with 9 bases of the junction left unmatched. As DNA, the CDR3 is TGTGCCAGCAGCTTAGTGGACTCTGGGACTAGCGTCTACAATGAGCAGTTCTTC. It translates to CASSLVDSGTSVYNEQFF.